The present T cell receptor (beta chain) was sequenced within a study of blood T cell repertoires in COVID-19 (TCRdb year 2020). Looking at the study overall: Samples from collaborators originated in the United States, Italy and Spain and spanned both the acute and convalescent phases of COVID-19. Where available, HLA class I and class II types were taken from metadata supplied by the sample provider and were not determined by assay-based typing. The repertoires were released in a freely available public database intended as a resource for research on the immune response to SARS-CoV-2. The sample metadata nearly always contained a de-identified subject ID, COVID-19 status, age in years and sex. Deeply sampled blood TCRbeta repertoires from subjects exposed to, actively infected with, or recovered from COVID-19 were included in the dataset. Samples were obtained from the ongoing ImmuneRACE study (first 160 participants) and from some 1,300 subjects provided by 6 global collaborators. The prospective study material was composed of cDNA or gDNA derived from T cells, B-cell-depleted T cells, or PBMCs.

Remarks on this clone: The antigen it recognizes is unknown. Base qualities are missing; no much larger clone stands one base away.

The CDR3 starts with the cysteine, ends with the phenylalanine, and has 16 residues. Here the CDR3 DNA is all that survives: 48 bases in frame from base 1. Reading the germline V gene gives CDR1 MNHEY and CDR2 SVGEGT. Germline trimming: 5 bases from V, 2 bases from J; junction bases outside gene matches: 10. TCRbeta CDR3 regions were amplified from genomic DNA by means of the immunoSEQ Assay, a bias-controlled multiplex PCR. The published analysis was carried out like this. The number of nucleated cells in each sample was estimated by amplification of reference gene primers within the assay. To quantify the absolute abundance of each unique TCRbeta CDR3 rearrangement, sequence reads were collapsed and filtered. For each sample, productive Simpson clonality was calculated as the square root of Simpson's diversity index over productive rearrangements. Here the immuneACCESS table is served through TCRdb, limited to in-frame sequences with V and J called. Missing clones are a known gap in these copies; in checked studies unresolved V genes cover under half, and the rest lacks a known reason. The V and J calls and clone size were taken over from that table, and D and trimming were inferred from the DNA. The sample table holds about 170,000 clones, of which about 87% were seen once. The ten largest make up 3% to 4.5% of the sample.

Overall study results and their limits: The quantity of clinical and demographic metadata differed by source and by participant and was supplied without curation.

The collaborating institutions used their own protocols to collect whole blood in K2EDTA tubes. For TCRbeta analysis, collaborator samples were shipped as frozen whole blood, as isolated PBMCs, or as DNA extracted from either sample type. The sequence came from a man aged 18 to 29 with active or convalescent COVID-19. The sample was peripheral blood. This chain joins TRBV6-2 or TRBV6-3 to TRBJ2-7; TRBD1 lines up with 9 middle nucleotides. The CDR3 here reads CASSPPGQGLPYEQYF. The base sequence is TGTGCCAGCAGTCCGCCTGGACAGGGGCTCCCCTACGAGCAGTACTTC.